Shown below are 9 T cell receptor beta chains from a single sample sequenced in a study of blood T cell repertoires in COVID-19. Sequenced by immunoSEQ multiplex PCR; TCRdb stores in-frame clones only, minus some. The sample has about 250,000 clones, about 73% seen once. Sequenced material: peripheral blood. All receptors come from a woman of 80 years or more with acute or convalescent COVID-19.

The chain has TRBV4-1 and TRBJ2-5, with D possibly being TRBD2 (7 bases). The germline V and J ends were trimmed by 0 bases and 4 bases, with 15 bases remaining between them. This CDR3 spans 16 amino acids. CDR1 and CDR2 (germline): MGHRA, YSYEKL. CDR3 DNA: TGCGCCAGCAGCCAAGATCTTGGGGGGGCGGGAGAGACCCAGTACTTC. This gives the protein CASSQDLGGAGETQYF.

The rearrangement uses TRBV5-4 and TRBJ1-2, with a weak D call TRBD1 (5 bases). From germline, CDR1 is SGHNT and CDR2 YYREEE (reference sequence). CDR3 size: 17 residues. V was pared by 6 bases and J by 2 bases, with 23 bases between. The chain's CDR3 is CASNWGGRLPNNYGYTF. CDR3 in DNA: TGTGCCAGCAACTGGGGGGGACGTCTCCCGAACAACTATGGCTACACCTTC.

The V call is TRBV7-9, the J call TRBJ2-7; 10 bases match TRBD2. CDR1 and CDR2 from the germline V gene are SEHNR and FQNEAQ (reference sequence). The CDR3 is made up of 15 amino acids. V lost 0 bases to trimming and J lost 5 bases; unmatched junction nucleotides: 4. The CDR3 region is CASSLALAGVNEQYF. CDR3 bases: TGTGCCAGCAGCTTAGCGCTAGCGGGAGTGAACGAGCAGTACTTC. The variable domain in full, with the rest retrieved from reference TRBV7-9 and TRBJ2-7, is DTGVSQNPRHKITKRGQNVTFRCDPISEHNRLYWYRQTLGQGPEFLTYFQNEAQLEKSRLLSDRFSAERPKGSFSTLEIQRTEQGDSAMYLCASSLALAGVNEQYFGPGTRLTVT.

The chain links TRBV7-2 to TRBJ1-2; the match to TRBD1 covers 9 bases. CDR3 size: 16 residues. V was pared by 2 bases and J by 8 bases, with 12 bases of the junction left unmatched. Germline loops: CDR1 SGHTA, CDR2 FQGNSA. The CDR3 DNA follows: TGTGCCAGCAGCTTATCCGGGACAGGGACCCCGGGGGGCTACACCTTC. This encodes CASSLSGTGTPGGYTF.

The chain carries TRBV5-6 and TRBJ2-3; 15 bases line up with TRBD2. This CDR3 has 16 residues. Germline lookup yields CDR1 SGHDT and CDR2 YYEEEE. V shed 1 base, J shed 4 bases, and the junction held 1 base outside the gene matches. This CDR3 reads CASSLRTSGRADTQYF. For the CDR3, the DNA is TGTGCCAGCAGCTTGCGGACTAGCGGGAGGGCAGATACGCAGTATTTT.

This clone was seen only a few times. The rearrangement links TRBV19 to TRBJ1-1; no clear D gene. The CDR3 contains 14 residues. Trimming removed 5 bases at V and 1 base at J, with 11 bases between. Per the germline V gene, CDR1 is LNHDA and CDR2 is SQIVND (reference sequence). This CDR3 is CASSVQATNTEAFF. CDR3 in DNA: TGTGCCAGTAGTGTGCAGGCAACGAACACTGAAGCTTTCTTT.

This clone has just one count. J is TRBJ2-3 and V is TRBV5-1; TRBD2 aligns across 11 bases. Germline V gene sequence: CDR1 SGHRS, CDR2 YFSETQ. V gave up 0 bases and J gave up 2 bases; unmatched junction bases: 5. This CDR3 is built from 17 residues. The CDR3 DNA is TGCGCCAGCAGCTTGGTAGCGGGGGGGCCTTTCACAGATACGCAGTATTTT. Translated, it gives CASSLVAGGPFTDTQYF.

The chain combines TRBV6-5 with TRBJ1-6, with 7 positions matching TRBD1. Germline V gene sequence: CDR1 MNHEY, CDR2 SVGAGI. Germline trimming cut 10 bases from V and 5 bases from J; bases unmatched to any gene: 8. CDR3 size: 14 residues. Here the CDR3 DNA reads TGTGCCACCACCCAGGGGGTAGATAATTCACCCCTCCACTTT. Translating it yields CATTQGVDNSPLHF.

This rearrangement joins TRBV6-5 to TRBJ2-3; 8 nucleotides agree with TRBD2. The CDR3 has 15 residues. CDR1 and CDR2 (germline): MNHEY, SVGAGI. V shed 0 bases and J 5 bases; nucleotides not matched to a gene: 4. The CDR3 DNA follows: TGTGCCAGCAGTTACTCAGCGGGAGTTGTAGATACGCAGTATTTT. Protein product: CASSYSAGVVDTQYF.